Below are 16 T cell receptor beta chains sequenced from a single sample in a study of shared clonotypes between healthy human individuals (dated by TCRdb to the early 2020s). Receptors were amplified or captured by the immunoSEQ multiplex PCR assay. As stored in TCRdb, this immuneACCESS dataset retains in-frame rearrangements with V and J assigned. A fraction of the clones does not appear; measured against another copy, unresolved V genes explain less than half of the discrepancy, and the remainder lacks a known reason. For this sample the table gives 600,000 to 800,000 clones, of which around 70% were detected only once. The ten largest clones add up to less than 2% of the sample. Sample: memory CD4+ T cells sorted from blood. The cell subset or site label on this specimen signifies: CD45RA-negative fraction. These receptors all stem from a woman younger than 45 in good health.

The J gene is TRBJ1-5, the V gene TRBV7-6; D is undetermined. With 1 base removed from V and 6 bases from J, the gap between germline ends came to 7 bases. Germline-derived CDR1 and CDR2 are SGHVS and FNYEAQ. There are 13 residues in the CDR3. The CDR3 is CASSLVAGQPQHF. CDR3 nucleotide sequence: TGTGCCAGCAGCTTAGTCGCGGGTCAGCCCCAGCATTTT.

Turning to this clone: With only one base between it and a far larger clone, this is likely a read error. The chain links TRBV6-5 to TRBJ1-5; D ambiguous. Trimming cost V 2 bases and J 4 bases, with 6 bases left between them. There are 13 residues in the CDR3. The germline V gene encodes CDR1 MNHEY and CDR2 SVGAGI. The CDR3 loop reads CASSYGENQPQHF. The CDR3 DNA reads as TGTGCCAGCAGTTACGGGGAGAATCAGCCCCAGCATTTT.

This chain joins TRBV18 and TRBJ1-3; no clear D. The CDR3 contains 17 residues. CDR1 KGHSH and CDR2 LQKENI come from the germline V gene. V was clipped by 3 bases and J by 1 base, with 16 bases between them. The DNA for the CDR3 is TGTGCCAGCTCACCCGAGAGCGCCTCAGCATCTGGAAACACCATATATTTT. It specifies CASSPESASASGNTIYF.

This rearrangement joins TRBV6-5 to TRBJ2-7; D tentatively fits TRBD1 or TRBD2 (5 bases each). Germline V gives CDR1 MNHEY, CDR2 SVGAGI. The V end was cut by 6 bases, the J end by 3 bases, with 18 bases between. The CDR3 has 15 residues. The CDR3: CASSSTGTRGYEQYF. Written as DNA, the CDR3 is TGTGCCAGCAGCTCTACCGGGACGAGGGGCTACGAGCAGTACTTC.

CDR3 DNA sequence: TGTGCCAGCAGTGAATTCGGAAATCAGCCCCAGCATTTT. Translating gives CASSEFGNQPQHF. This sequence joins TRBV25-1 and TRBJ1-5; D gene unclear. The germline V gene encodes CDR1 MGHDK and CDR2 SYGVNS. V was shortened by 1 base and J by 4 bases, with 5 bases between the two germline ends. There are 13 residues in the CDR3.

As DNA, the CDR3 is TGTGCCAGCAGCTACTTCCAGGGGGGGACAGATACGCAGTATTTT. The encoded protein is CASSYFQGGTDTQYF. The chain joins TRBV7-3 to TRBJ2-3; D could derive from TRBD1 or TRBD2 (7 bases each). This CDR3 is built from 15 residues. Between the trimmed V and J ends, which lost 4 bases and 3 bases, there was a span of 14 bases. Per germline, CDR1 SGHTA and CDR2 FQGTGA. Full variable domain (missing parts from reference TRBV7-3 and TRBJ2-3): GAGVSQTPSNKVTEKGKYVELRCDPISGHTALYWYRQSLGQGPEFLIYFQGTGAADDSGLPNDRFFAVRPEGSVSTLKIQRTERGDSAVYLCASSYFQGGTDTQYFGPGTRLTVL.

The chain recombines TRBV7-2 with TRBJ2-5; D call uncertain. Trimming removed 5 bases from V and 0 bases from J, with 10 bases in between. The germline V gene encodes CDR1 SGHTA and CDR2 FQGNSA. This CDR3 is 14 amino acids long. The CDR3 DNA sequence: TGTGCCAGCAGCGCCAAGGCTTACCAAGAGACCCAGTACTTC. Residues: CASSAKAYQETQYF. Combining the CDR3 with reference TRBV7-2 and TRBJ2-5 gives the whole variable domain GAGVSQSPSNKVTEKGKDVELRCDPISGHTALYWYRQSLGQGLEFLIYFQGNSAPDKSGLPSDRFSAERTGGSVSTLTIQRTQQEDSAVYLCASSAKAYQETQYFGPGTRLLVL.

This chain links TRBV6-1 with TRBJ1-5; the D gene is possibly TRBD1 (5 bases). CDR3 length equals 14 residues. Germline V CDR1 and CDR2: MNHNS, SASEGT. Trimming left V 4 bases short and J 2 bases short, with 9 bases between. CDR3 protein: CASSGQGGNQPQHF. The CDR3, as DNA: TGTGCCAGCAGTGGCCAGGGAGGCAATCAGCCCCAGCATTTT.

The chain links TRBV2 to TRBJ1-4; a weak D match, TRBD1 (5 bases). The CDR3 spans 13 residues. Trimming pared 4 bases from V and 8 bases from J, leaving 11 bases between. CDR1 and CDR2 from the germline V gene are SNHLY and FYNNEI. The CDR3: CASSAGTKEKLFF. CDR3 sequence (DNA): TGTGCCAGCAGTGCTGGGACCAAGGAAAAACTGTTTTTT.

This sequence joins TRBV5-1 and TRBJ1-4; D perhaps matches TRBD1 (6 bases). The V and J ends lost 4 bases and 2 bases respectively, with 15 bases between them. From germline, CDR1 is SGHRS and CDR2 YFSETQ. CDR3 length equals 16 residues. The chain's CDR3 is CASSPDAQGTNEKLFF. The CDR3 DNA sequence: TGCGCCAGCAGCCCAGACGCTCAGGGGACTAATGAAAAACTGTTTTTT.

This clone showed up just once. The chain has TRBV29-1 and TRBJ2-3; 10 bases are a match to TRBD2. Trimming cost V 4 bases and J 7 bases; bases outside gene matches: 5. This CDR3 has 13 residues. The germline gives CDR1 SQVTM, CDR2 ANQGSEA. For the CDR3, the DNA is TGCAGCGTTGTAGCGGGAGGAGGAAATACGCAGTATTTT. Translation gives CSVVAGGGNTQYF.

This clone was seen a few times. The J gene is TRBJ1-1, the V gene TRBV6-1; no clear D gene. This CDR3 comprises 15 residues. Germline V gives CDR1 MNHNS, CDR2 SASEGT. V shed 1 base and J shed 1 base, with 10 bases lying between them. CDR3 in amino acids: CASSEGPQPNTEAFF. CDR3 sequence (DNA): TGTGCCAGCAGTGAAGGGCCGCAGCCGAACACTGAAGCTTTCTTT.

V is TRBV28 and J is TRBJ2-7, with 10 bases that match TRBD1. Germline trimming cut 4 bases from V and 12 bases from J; bases unmatched to any gene: 3. Per germline, CDR1 MDHEN and CDR2 SYDVKM. This CDR3 region has 11 residues. CDR3 sequence (DNA): TGTGCCAGCAGTTCGGACAGGGGGGCGTACTTC. It yields the protein CASSSDRGAYF.

The CDR3: CASSLGGPGSTDTQYF. Here the CDR3 DNA reads TGTGCCAGCTCACTTGGCGGGCCGGGAAGCACAGATACGCAGTATTTT. The J gene is TRBJ2-3, the V gene TRBV18, with D perhaps matching TRBD2 (5 bases). This CDR3 is 16 amino acids long. Germline V CDR1 and CDR2: KGHSH, LQKENI. V gave up 4 bases and J gave up 0 bases, with 14 bases separating them.

Concerning this clone itself: Other DNA sequences in this specimen translate into the identical CDR3. J is TRBJ2-1 and V is TRBV7-2; D gene ambiguous. CDR1 and CDR2 (germline): SGHTA, FQGNSA. V gave up 5 bases and J gave up 3 bases, with 8 bases separating them. The CDR3 extends over 13 amino acids. CDR3 region: CASSPYLYNEQFF. The CDR3 DNA follows: TGTGCCAGCAGCCCGTACCTCTACAATGAGCAGTTCTTC.

The V call is TRBV18, the J call TRBJ1-4; 7 nucleotides line up with TRBD1. J lost 0 bases, V lost 5 bases, and 9 bases had no gene match. The CDR3 length is 17 residues. The germline CDR1 and CDR2 sequences are KGHSH and LQKENI. The CDR3 coding sequence is TGTGCCAGCTCAATGGGGGACAGCACTGCAACTAATGAAAAACTGTTTTTT. Translated, it gives CASSMGDSTATNEKLFF. Full variable domain (rest looked up from reference TRBV18 and TRBJ1-4): NAGVMQNPRHLVRRRGQEARLRCSPMKGHSHVYWYRQLPEEGLKFMVYLQKENIIDESGMPKERFSAEFPKEGPSILRIQQVVRGDSAAYFCASSMGDSTATNEKLFFGSGTQLSVL.